This TCR beta chain was captured by sequencing in a study of blood T cell repertoires in COVID-19 (TCRdb year 2020). About the investigation overall: Samples covering the acute and convalescent phases of COVID-19 were provided by collaborators in the United States, Italy and Spain. The prospective study material was composed of cDNA or gDNA derived from T cells, B-cell-depleted T cells, or PBMCs. Deeply sampled blood TCRbeta repertoires from subjects exposed to, actively infected with, or recovered from COVID-19 were included in the dataset. The repertoires were released in a freely available public database intended as a resource for research on the immune response to SARS-CoV-2. Samples came from the ongoing ImmuneRACE study (first 160 participants) plus 1,254 subjects from 6 global collaborators. Sample metadata almost always included a de-identified subject ID, COVID-19 status, age in years and sex. Where available, HLA class I and class II types were obtained from metadata supplied by the sample provider rather than from assay-based typing. Broad study findings and their caveats: How much clinical and demographic metadata was included differed by source and by participant, and the metadata was provided uncurated.

Participants in the prospective study were aged about 18 to 95 years, lived in 20 to 30 United States geographic areas, and enrolled through a virtual design. Cohort assignment in the prospective study relied on participant-reported clinical history from a screening survey and a study questionnaire. ImmuneRACE Cohort 3 recovered participants were defined by two consecutive negative NP/OP PCR tests, healthcare professional clearance, or symptom resolution. In the prospective study, mobile phlebotomists collected whole blood, serum and a nasopharyngeal or oropharyngeal swab from each participant. Over a roughly 2-month period, participants in the prospective study had the option of providing additional blood draws and questionnaires. Before DNA extraction, blood samples from the prospective study were shipped at room temperature or frozen. TCRbeta CDR3 regions were amplified from genomic DNA by means of the immunoSEQ Assay, a bias-controlled multiplex PCR. Turning to the authors' computational methods: Nucleated cell counts per sample were estimated from amplification of reference gene primers within the assay. To quantify the absolute abundance of each unique TCRbeta CDR3 rearrangement, sequence reads were collapsed and filtered. For each sample, productive Simpson clonality was calculated as the square root of Simpson's diversity index across productive rearrangements. TCRdb provides this immuneACCESS table in a form limited to in-frame rearrangements. Some clones are lacking; in checked studies, under half of them reflect an unresolved V gene, and why the rest are absent is not known. The DNA was the basis for D and trimming; V, J and clone size are from that table. The sample has 400,000 to 500,000 clones on record, around 87% of them singletons. Approximately 1.8% of the sample is taken by the ten largest.

The CDR3 contains 16 residues, cysteine and phenylalanine counted. Only the CDR3 DNA is retained, 48 bases long and in frame from the first base. The germline V gene supplies CDR1 SGHTS and CDR2 YDEGEE. Unmatched junction bases come to 10, with V trimmed by 2 bases and J by 5 bases. Worth noting for this clone: This clone's antigen is unknown. No clone much larger than this one lies a single base away; base qualities are absent.

The TCR was taken from a woman in her forties who had recovered from COVID-19. The sample taken for sequencing was PBMCs or T cells enriched from blood (not recorded which). The rearrangement combines TRBV5-8 with TRBJ1-2, with TRBD1 identical over 9 junction bases. At the DNA level, the sequence is TGTGCCAGCAGCTTCTTATACCCACAGGGGGCTTATGGCTACACCTTC. Its product reads: CASSFLYPQGAYGYTF.